The 4 T cell receptor beta chains in this list originate from one sample, sequenced in a study of T cells in Graves' hyperthyroidism and ophthalmopathy. What was amplified from RNA transcripts were TCR beta CDR3 regions. The TCR CDR3 was amplified in a first-round RT-PCR using the HTBI primer set. MiXCR, run by TCRdb on the multiplex PCR reads, gives a single entry per CDR3 protein. The top ten clones hold roughly a third of a sample with approximately 690,000 distinct CDR3 sequences, around 20% of them seen once. Sequencing was done on a sample of blood. The receptors stem from a man under 40 with Graves' ophthalmopathy.

The chain employs TRBV24-1 and TRBJ2-1; no reliable D call. Trimming removed 3 bases at V and 4 bases at J, with 15 bases between. This CDR3 has 16 residues. Germline V gene data show CDR1 as KGHDR and CDR2 as SFDVKD. The chain's CDR3 is CATSDDASPPYNEQFF. The CDR3 DNA reads TGTGCCACCAGTGATGACGCGAGCCCCCCTTACAATGAGCAGTTCTTC.

V usage is TRBV5-4 and J usage is TRBJ1-2, with D possibly matching TRBD1 (5 bases). Germline CDR1 and CDR2: SGHNT and YYREEE (reference sequence). CDR3 length equals 17 residues. The germline V and J ends were trimmed by 4 bases and 0 bases, with 19 bases remaining between them. This CDR3 is CASSPAGQGHTNYGYTF. The CDR3 DNA is TGTGCCAGCAGCCCGGCGGGGCAGGGCCACACTAACTATGGCTACACCTTC.

As concerns this clonotype: One end of the junction fails to match germline, which may point to a read error. The rearrangement joins TRBV2 to TRBJ2-7; either TRBD1 or TRBD2 may fit D (6 bases each). CDR1 is SNHLY and CDR2 is FYNNEI in the germline V gene. CDR3 length: 14 residues. CDR3 loop: CVSRRRDTTYEQYF. In DNA form, the CDR3 reads TGTGTCAGCAGACGGCGGGACACCACCTACGAGCAGTACTTC.

V usage is TRBV18 and J usage is TRBJ1-6; D gene ambiguous. Trimming removed 1 base at V and 5 bases at J, with 6 bases between. Germline CDR1 and CDR2: KGHSH and LQKENI. The CDR3 runs 14 residues. As DNA, the CDR3 is TGTGCCAGCTCACCACGGGAGGATAATTCACCCCTCCACTTT. It yields the protein CASSPREDNSPLHF.